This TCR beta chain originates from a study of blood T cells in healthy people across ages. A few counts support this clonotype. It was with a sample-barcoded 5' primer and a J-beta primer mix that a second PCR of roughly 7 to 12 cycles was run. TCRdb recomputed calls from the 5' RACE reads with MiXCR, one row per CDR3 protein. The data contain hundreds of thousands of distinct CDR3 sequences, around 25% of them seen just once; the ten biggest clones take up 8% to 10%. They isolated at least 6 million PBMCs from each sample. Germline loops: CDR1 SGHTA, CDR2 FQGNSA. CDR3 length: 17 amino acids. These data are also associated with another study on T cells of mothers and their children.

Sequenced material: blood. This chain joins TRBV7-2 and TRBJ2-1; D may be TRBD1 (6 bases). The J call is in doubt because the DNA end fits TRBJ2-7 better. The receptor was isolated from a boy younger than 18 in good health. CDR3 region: CASSLVVSATGIYEQYF. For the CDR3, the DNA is TGTGCCAGCAGCTTAGTTGTATCGGCGACAGGTATCTACGAGCAGTACTTC.